Listed below are T cell receptor beta chains from one sample, sequenced in a study of beta chain features in type 1 diabetes. Sequenced by immunoSEQ multiplex PCR; TCRdb stores in-frame clones only, minus some. The sample includes some 410,000 clones, roughly 10% seen only once; the top ten take more than 0.045%. Sequenced input: naive CD4+ T cells from blood. The receptors derive from a woman aged 18-29 years in good health. The CDR3 runs from the conserved cysteine through the conserved F or W. The D gene is left open where the match is weak. Not every row has a clone size; where given, it reads once, few, many or a size class.

clone_size	v_call	j_call	cdr3_length	d_call	cdr3_aa	cdr3_nt
few	TRBV9	TRBJ1-1	14	.	CASSIGPGSTEAFF	TGTGCCAGCAGCATTGGACCGGGGAGCACTGAAGCTTTCTTT
once	TRBV9	TRBJ2-1	15	.	CASSSRYGRGNEQFF	TGTGCCAGCAGCTCACGTTACGGGAGAGGCAATGAGCAGTTCTTC
few	TRBV18	TRBJ2-6	15	.	CASSPGGAGANVLTF	TGTGCCAGCTCTCCGGGCGGGGCTGGGGCCAACGTCCTGACTTTC
few	TRBV23-1	TRBJ1-6	18	TRBD1	CASSPRTGHSSYNSPLHF	TGCGCCAGCAGTCCCCGGACAGGGCACAGCTCCTATAATTCACCCCTCCACTTT
.	TRBV2	TRBJ1-1	17	.	CASRTQGKGSMNTEAFF	TGTGCCAGCAGAACCCAGGGTAAGGGGTCCATGAACACTGAAGCTTTCTTT
.	TRBV30	TRBJ1-1	15	.	CAWGPGGAGSTEAFF	TGTGCCTGGGGCCCTGGGGGAGCGGGGAGCACTGAAGCTTTCTTT
.	TRBV5-1	TRBJ1-5	14	.	CASSLDLGTQPQHF	TGCGCCAGCAGCTTAGACCTGGGGACTCAGCCCCAGCATTTT
few	TRBV20-1	TRBJ2-2	11	.	CSAPRTGELFF	TGCAGTGCGCCCCGGACCGGGGAGCTGTTTTTT
.	TRBV15	TRBJ2-4	16	.	CATSRGVSGIKNIQYF	TGTGCCACCAGCAGAGGAGTTTCAGGGATCAAAAACATTCAGTACTTC
.	TRBV7-2	TRBJ2-4	14	.	CASSLEGMANIQYF	TGTGCCAGCAGCTTAGAAGGAATGGCGAACATTCAGTACTTC
.	TRBV2	TRBJ2-2	14	TRBD1	CASRRTGPTGELFF	TGTGCCAGCCGAAGGACAGGGCCCACCGGGGAGCTGTTTTTT
.	TRBV6-5	TRBJ2-1	15	.	CAAKPGGNSYNEQFF	TGTGCCGCAAAACCTGGCGGGAACTCCTACAATGAGCAGTTCTTC
.	TRBV15	TRBJ1-6	16	.	CATSRDLGQGNSPLHF	TGTGCCACCAGCAGAGACCTCGGGCAGGGAAATTCACCCCTCCACTTT
few	TRBV9	TRBJ1-5	15	.	CASSPMDGRGQPQHF	TGTGCCAGCAGCCCCATGGACGGTCGAGGTCAGCCCCAGCATTTT
few	TRBV19	TRBJ2-1	15	TRBD1	CASSTNRGSYNEQFF	TGTGCCAGTAGTACTAACAGGGGCTCCTACAATGAGCAGTTCTTC
few	TRBV30	TRBJ2-3	14	TRBD2	CAWSKAGGTDTQYF	TGTGCCTGGAGTAAAGCGGGAGGCACAGATACGCAGTATTTT